The 26 T cell receptor beta chains below all came from one sample that was sequenced in a study of T cells in tuberculosis. Cells were sorted from thawed PBMC rested overnight and stained with GMM-loaded CD1B tetramer, viability dye and anti-CD3. The lipid loaded on the CD1B tetramers was C32 glucose monomycolate from Rhodococcus equi. The repertoire was sequenced with immunoSEQ multiplex PCR; TCRdb's copy has only in-frame clones and lacks some. The repertoire includes nearly 60,000 clones, around 90% of them detected once, and less than 25% sits in the top ten. Source material: CD1b-GMM tetramer-negative cells sorted from PBMCs. Receptors were obtained from an adult woman with latent tuberculosis.

Concerning this clone: This sample includes further DNA sequences coding for the same CDR3. This sequence joins TRBV7-2 and TRBJ1-6; TRBD1 matches at 7 bases. The V and J ends lost 1 base and 13 bases, in that order; junction bases with no gene match: 10. The V gene's germline CDR1 is SGHTA and CDR2 FQGNSA. This CDR3 is 15 amino acids long. The CDR3 sequence: CASSLGGGVFSPLHF. CDR3 in DNA: TGTGCCAGCAGCTTAGGAGGGGGCGTCTTCTCCCCCCTCCACTTT. The variable domain in full, completed from reference TRBV7-2 and TRBJ1-6, reads GAGVSQSPSNKVTEKGKDVELRCDPISGHTALYWYRQSLGQGLEFLIYFQGNSAPDKSGLPSDRFSAERTGGSVSTLTIQRTQQEDSAVYLCASSLGGGVFSPLHFGNGTRLTVT.

The chain recombines TRBV7-2 with TRBJ2-5; tentatively, D is TRBD2 (7 bases). CDR3 size: 14 residues. Germline CDR1 reads SGHTA; CDR2 reads FQGNSA. V was shortened by 2 bases and J by 1 base, with 8 bases between the two germline ends. The CDR3 DNA sequence: TGTGCCAGCAGCTTACGGGGGGCCCAAGAGACCCAGTACTTC. Amino acids: CASSLRGAQETQYF.

The CDR3 sequence: CASSPRTELIGEAFF. CDR3 nucleotides: TGTGCCAGCTCACCGCGGACAGAATTGATCGGCGAAGCTTTCTTT. The chain combines TRBV18 with TRBJ1-1; weak D call: TRBD1 (6 bases). The V gene's germline CDR1 is KGHSH and CDR2 LQKENI. The CDR3 loop spans 15 amino acids. The V gene lost 3 bases and the J gene lost 8 bases, with 19 bases spanning the gap.

This clone was detected only once. This chain uses TRBV25-1 with TRBJ2-7; TRBD1 matches 10 bases. Germline V CDR1 and CDR2: MGHDK, SYGVNS. The V gene end was trimmed by 3 bases and the J gene end by 8 bases; junction bases not matched to a gene: 4. CDR3 length: 13 amino acids. CDR3 region: CASSEGQGRQQYF. The CDR3 coding sequence is TGTGCCAGCAGTGAGGGACAGGGGAGACAGCAGTACTTC.

V and J are TRBV5-1 and TRBJ2-3; TRBD2 matches at 8 bases. Germline assignment: CDR1 SGHRS and CDR2 YFSETQ. This CDR3 region has 16 residues. The ends lost 5 bases at V and 2 bases at J; junction bases unmatched: 10. The CDR3 nucleotides read TGCGCCAGCAGGGACGGGACTAGGTGGGACACAGATACGCAGTATTTT. Its protein product is CASRDGTRWDTDTQYF.

The chain carries TRBV7-9 and TRBJ1-4, with TRBD1 as a possible D gene (5 bases). The CDR3 sequence is 15 residues long. Germline V gene data show CDR1 as SEHNR and CDR2 as FQNEAQ (reference sequence). Trimming cost V 4 bases and J 6 bases, with 15 bases left between them. This CDR3 is CASSYWGERDEKLFF. The CDR3 coding sequence is TGTGCCAGCAGCTACTGGGGGGAAAGGGATGAAAAACTGTTTTTT.

This chain uses TRBV2 with TRBJ1-6, with 8 nucleotides matching TRBD1. The V gene's germline CDR1 is SNHLY and CDR2 FYNNEI. The J segment lost 1 base and the V segment lost 5 bases, leaving 4 bases of the junction unmatched. The length of the CDR3 is 16 residues. CDR3 in DNA: TGTGCCAGCAGTCACGACAGGGGATCCTATAATTCACCCCTCCACTTT. Translating gives CASSHDRGSYNSPLHF.

V and J are TRBV14 and TRBJ1-1; D gene unclear. CDR1 and CDR2 (germline): SGHDN, FVKESK. The V end lost 1 base, the J end lost 0 bases, and 12 bases lay between the germline ends. The CDR3 is made up of 16 amino acids. This CDR3 reads CASSQGLTDMNTEAFF. In DNA, the CDR3 is TGTGCCAGCAGCCAAGGACTCACCGATATGAACACTGAAGCTTTCTTT.

As for this clone: One end of the junction is discordant with germline, which a read error may explain. The chain couples TRBV7-7 to TRBJ2-5, with a weak D call TRBD1 (6 bases). The CDR3 has 13 residues. The germline V gene encodes CDR1 SSHAT and CDR2 FNYEAQ (reference sequence). DNA of the CDR3: TGTGCTAGCAGCCCCGACAGGAAAGAGACCCAGTACTTC. It encodes CASSPDRKETQYF.

The V gene is TRBV9, the J gene TRBJ2-6; TRBD1 matches at 9 bases. Germline CDR1 and CDR2: SGDLS and YYNGEE. This CDR3 has 15 residues. After removal of 3 bases from V and 5 bases from J, the junction contained 3 bases not matched to a gene. Here the CDR3 reads CASSEGQGRANVLTF. DNA for the CDR3: TGTGCCAGCAGCGAAGGACAGGGGAGGGCCAACGTCCTGACTTTC.

This chain uses TRBV5-4 with TRBJ2-1; D is unresolved. CDR1 is SGHNT, CDR2 YYREEE, per germline (reference sequence). Between the trimmed V and J ends, which lost 2 bases and 7 bases, there was a span of 10 bases. The length of the CDR3 is 13 residues. This chain's CDR3 is CASSFKLDNEQFF. The CDR3 DNA sequence: TGTGCCAGCAGCTTTAAGCTTGATAATGAGCAGTTCTTC.

The gene calls are TRBV6-4 and TRBJ2-2; 8 bases map to TRBD2. CDR3 length: 17 amino acids. Per the germline V gene, CDR1 is MRHNA and CDR2 is SNTAGT. The J segment lost 2 bases and the V segment lost 0 bases, leaving 5 bases of the junction unmatched. CDR3 loop: CASSDSPGGQNTGELFF. In DNA form, the CDR3 reads TGTGCCAGCAGTGACTCACCGGGGGGGCAAAACACCGGGGAGCTGTTTTTT.

The chain combines TRBV7-8 with TRBJ1-2, with D possibly being TRBD1 (6 bases). Germline values: CDR1 SGHVS, CDR2 FQNEAQ. With 4 bases removed from V and 5 bases from J, the gap between germline ends came to 20 bases. CDR3 size: 16 residues. The CDR3 sequence: CASSYEQGLNGYGYTF. The CDR3 DNA reads TGTGCCAGCAGCTATGAACAGGGCTTAAACGGATATGGCTACACCTTC.

CDR3 in DNA: TGTGCCAACTCCCAGAGACAGGCCAGGACTAGCTATGGCTACACCTTC. It specifies CANSQRQARTSYGYTF. The V and J genes are TRBV18 and TRBJ1-2, with D tentatively TRBD1 (6 bases). This CDR3 has 16 residues. V was trimmed by 10 bases and J by 4 bases, leaving 25 bases between them. Looked up from germline, CDR1 is KGHSH and CDR2 is LQKENI.

The rearrangement links TRBV9 to TRBJ2-2; TRBD2 matches 12 bases. The CDR3 is 17 residues long. The germline gives CDR1 SGDLS, CDR2 YYNGEE. V was pared by 3 bases and J by 3 bases, with 6 bases of the junction left unmatched. The CDR3 loop is CASSGGLAGYDTGELFF. Written as DNA, the CDR3 is TGTGCCAGCAGCGGCGGACTAGCGGGATATGACACCGGGGAGCTGTTTTTT.

The V gene is TRBV12-5, the J gene TRBJ2-5, with TRBD2 as a possible D gene (5 bases). Germline-derived CDR1 and CDR2 are LGHNT and FRNRAP. The CDR3 is made up of 13 amino acids. The V end was cut by 4 bases, the J end by 7 bases, with 13 bases between. CDR3 in amino acids: CASGSQLDWTQYF. For the CDR3, the DNA is TGTGCTAGTGGTTCCCAGCTGGACTGGACCCAGTACTTC. Full variable domain (missing parts from reference TRBV12-5 and TRBJ2-5): DARVTQTPRHKVTEMGQEVTMRCQPILGHNTVFWYRQTMMQGLELLAYFRNRAPLDDSGMPKDRFSAEMPDATLATLKIQPSEPRDSAVYFCASGSQLDWTQYFGPGTRLLVL.

V gene TRBV2 combines with J gene TRBJ1-2; D remains ambiguous. The V end was cut by 3 bases, the J end by 4 bases, with 12 bases between. From germline, CDR1 is SNHLY and CDR2 FYNNEI. CDR3 length equals 14 residues. The CDR3 sequence: CASSDSVSGYGYTF. The CDR3 DNA reads as TGTGCCAGCAGTGATTCGGTTAGTGGCTATGGCTACACCTTC.

The chain is built from TRBV7-9 and TRBJ2-7; TRBD2 is a possible D gene (5 bases). The CDR3 runs to 13 residues. Germline-derived CDR1 and CDR2 are SEHNR and FQNEAQ (reference sequence). The V and J ends lost 7 bases and 4 bases respectively, with 14 bases between them. The CDR3 protein is CASTAVLAYEQYF. In DNA form, the CDR3 reads TGTGCCAGCACCGCCGTCCTAGCTTACGAGCAGTACTTC.

This clone was counted between two and nine times. The rearrangement links TRBV5-4 to TRBJ2-1, with 7 bases lining up with TRBD2. Germline CDR1 is SGHNT and CDR2 is YYREEE (reference sequence). J lost 7 bases, V lost 3 bases, and 13 bases had no gene match. This CDR3 contains 16 residues. The CDR3 DNA sequence: TGTGCCAGCAGCTGGCCCGAGCGGGACCGTCGGAATGAGCAGTTCTTC. Translated: CASSWPERDRRNEQFF.

This clone has only one observation. The chain combines TRBV6-4 with TRBJ1-6, with 7 bases aligning to TRBD1. The germline V gene encodes CDR1 MRHNA and CDR2 SNTAGT. This CDR3 contains 18 residues. Trimming removed 9 bases from V and 1 base from J; junction bases left unmatched: 15. The CDR3 nucleotides are TGTGCCAGAACCGGTACAGGGGTAGGTGGGTCCTATAATTCACCCCTCCACTTT. It translates to CARTGTGVGGSYNSPLHF.

Written as DNA, the CDR3 is TGTGCCAGCAGCGTAGTAGGGACAGAGGGAGAGGGCTACACCTTC. The encoded protein is CASSVVGTEGEGYTF. The chain couples TRBV9 to TRBJ1-2; TRBD1 aligns across 7 bases. This CDR3 comprises 15 residues. V shed 0 bases, J shed 8 bases, and the junction held 10 bases outside the gene matches. CDR1 and CDR2 (germline): SGDLS, YYNGEE.

The genes are TRBV6-1 and TRBJ1-1, with 9 bases fitting TRBD1. The germline CDR1 and CDR2 sequences are MNHNS and SASEGT. The CDR3 runs to 14 residues. J gave up 4 bases and V 5 bases, and 5 bases lay outside the gene matches. This CDR3 is CASSTGQGVTEAFF. Written as DNA, the CDR3 is TGTGCCAGCAGTACGGGACAGGGCGTCACTGAAGCTTTCTTT.

The chain employs TRBV2 and TRBJ1-3; the match to TRBD1 covers 10 bases. From germline, CDR1 is SNHLY and CDR2 FYNNEI. The CDR3 runs 17 residues. The V and J ends lost 6 bases and 0 bases, in that order; junction bases with no gene match: 8. CDR3: CASRKGTGVTSGNTIYF. The CDR3 region has the DNA TGTGCCAGCAGGAAAGGGACAGGGGTTACCTCTGGAAACACCATATATTTT.

A single count supports this clone. The chain employs TRBV7-3 and TRBJ2-2; D might be TRBD1 (6 bases). This CDR3 spans 16 amino acids. Germline V gene lookup returns CDR1 SGHTA and CDR2 FQGTGA. Trimming left V 5 bases short and J 1 base short, with 14 bases between. CDR3 in amino acids: CASSPRDTQNTGELFF. The DNA for the CDR3 is TGTGCCAGCAGCCCCCGGGACACCCAGAACACCGGGGAGCTGTTTTTT.

On this clone itself: Other DNA variants within this sample encode the same CDR3. The rearrangement joins TRBV10-3 to TRBJ1-1; D gene ambiguous. Germline V gene data show CDR1 as ENHRY and CDR2 as SYGVKD. Trimming stripped 0 bases from V and 3 bases from J, with 5 bases between. CDR3 size: 13 residues. The CDR3 DNA sequence: TGTGCCATCAGTGAGTCCGGGGACACTGAAGCTTTCTTT. Protein: CAISESGDTEAFF.

The chain links TRBV7-3 to TRBJ2-2; D is perhaps TRBD2 (6 bases). The CDR3 consists of 17 residues. CDR1 SGHTA and CDR2 FQGTGA come from the germline V gene. The germline V and J ends were trimmed by 0 bases and 5 bases, with 16 bases remaining between them. The CDR3 DNA sequence: TGTGCCAGCAGCTTAACGGGACTCACGACAATGACCGGGGAGCTGTTTTTT. It translates to CASSLTGLTTMTGELFF.